The clone carrying this TCR beta chain was seen just once. Its target is unknown. Sequenced by immunoSEQ multiplex PCR; TCRdb stores in-frame clones only, minus some. The repertoire holds about 70,000 clones, with about 92% as singletons. These data originate in a study of OX40 agonist ivuxolimab in advanced cancers. The germline gives CDR1 MGHRA, CDR2 YSYEKL. The CDR3 loop spans 15 amino acids. V was trimmed by 6 bases and J by 3 bases, leaving 15 bases between them. Whole-study findings and limits: Undetermined was the antigen specificity of the expanded peripheral T cells.

The source is an adult with an advanced solid tumor such as melanoma, head and neck, liver or kidney cancer. The chain joins TRBV4-1 to TRBJ1-5; D gene uncertain. The sequenced sample was CD4+ or CD8+ T cells sorted from blood, obtained in a trial of the OX40 agonist ivuxolimab. The CDR3 DNA follows: TGCGCCAGCAGTCAACGTGGAGAGCTCAATCAGCCCCAGCATTTT. As protein: CASSQRGELNQPQHF.